This T cell receptor beta chain was captured by sequencing in a study of CD8 T cells in Susac syndrome. Study-level points and caveats: The authors acknowledged that the study's TCR sequencing and HLA analysis involved relatively few individuals.

Note on this clonotype: Its target is unknown.

Reverse transcription of about 0.45 to 1 ug RNA was carried out with random hexamers. An immunoSEQ multiplex PCR generated amplified TCR beta CDR3 products spanning 54 Vbeta and 13 Jbeta. TCRdb ran MiXCR on the immunoSEQ multiplex PCR reads and lists one entry per CDR3 protein. Of some 180,000 distinct CDR3 sequences listed, less than 95% are singletons. The CDR3 loop spans 14 amino acids. Germline CDR1 is SGHNT and CDR2 is YYREEE (reference sequence). The ends lost 3 bases at V and 3 bases at J; junction bases unmatched: 5. This receptor was obtained from a human donor in good health. What was sequenced was CD4+ T cells from PBMCs. The chain is built from TRBV5-4 and TRBJ2-5; 7 bases line up with TRBD1. The CDR3 sequence: CASSSTGKEETQYF. Written as DNA, the CDR3 is TGTGCCAGCAGCTCGACAGGGAAGGAAGAGACCCAGTACTTC.